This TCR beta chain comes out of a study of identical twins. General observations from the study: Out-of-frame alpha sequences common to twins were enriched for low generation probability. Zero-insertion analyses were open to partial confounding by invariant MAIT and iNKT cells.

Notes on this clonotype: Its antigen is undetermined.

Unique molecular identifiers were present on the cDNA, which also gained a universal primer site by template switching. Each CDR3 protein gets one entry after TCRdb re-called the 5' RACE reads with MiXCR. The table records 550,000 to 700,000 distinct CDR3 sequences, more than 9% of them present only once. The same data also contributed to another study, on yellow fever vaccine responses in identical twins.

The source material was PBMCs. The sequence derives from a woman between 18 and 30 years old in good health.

CDR3 sequence reads: CASNQRTAPNYNEQFF. In DNA, the CDR3 is TGTGCCAGCAATCAAAGGACTGCCCCGAACTACAATGAGCAGTTCTTC. This sequence joins TRBV7-6 and TRBJ2-1; D might be TRBD2 (5 bases). CDR3 length: 16 residues. Germline V lookup: CDR1 SGHVS, CDR2 FNYEAQ. Trimming shortened V by 7 bases and J by 3 bases, and 19 bases separated the two germline ends. Drawing the rest from reference TRBV7-6 and TRBJ2-1, the complete variable domain is GAGVSQSPRYKVTKRGQDVALRCDPISGHVSLYWYRQALGQGPEFLTYFNYEAQQDKSGLPNDRFSAERPEGSISTLTIQRTEQRDSAMYRCASNQRTAPNYNEQFFGPGTRLTVL.